Listed here are 14 T cell receptor beta chains from one sample, sequenced in a study of blood T cell repertoires in COVID-19. Profiled with immunoSEQ multiplex PCR; TCRdb holds only in-frame clones, not every one. This table has about 85,000 clones, nearly 90% appearing once. Material for sequencing was peripheral blood. These receptors were taken from a woman older than 75 with active or convalescent COVID-19.

The gene calls are TRBV5-1 and TRBJ1-2; TRBD1 matches 7 bases. The ends lost 4 bases at V and 6 bases at J; junction bases unmatched: 3. CDR3 length: 12 residues. CDR1 SGHRS and CDR2 YFSETQ come from the germline V gene. The CDR3 region has the DNA TGCGCCAGCAGCATCCAGGGGGATGGCTACACCTTC. Encoded protein: CASSIQGDGYTF.

The gene calls are TRBV9 and TRBJ2-1; D not resolved. The CDR3 extends over 15 amino acids. The ends were cut back, 0 bases at V and 9 bases at J, with 16 bases in the middle. The germline V gene has CDR1 SGDLS and CDR2 YYNGEE. The CDR3 sequence is CASSVGSSGASEQFF. The CDR3 nucleotides read TGTGCCAGCAGCGTAGGGAGTTCGGGTGCAAGTGAGCAGTTCTTC.

The chain employs TRBV21-1 and TRBJ2-3; the DNA was not compared with TRBD2, the D call given in the table. TRBV21-1 is noted as a pseudogene. The length of the CDR3 is 18 residues. The CDR3 here is CASSNGLGYSSSTDTQYF. The CDR3 nucleotides read TGTGCCAGCAGCAACGGACTAGGCTACAGTTCTAGCACAGATACGCAGTATTTT.

CDR3 amino acids: CASSLQGADTQYF. The CDR3 DNA sequence: TGTGCCAGCAGCTTACAGGGGGCGGATACGCAGTATTTT. The V and J genes are TRBV7-3 and TRBJ2-3, with TRBD1 identical over 8 bases. Per germline, CDR1 SGHTA and CDR2 FQGTGA. The length of the CDR3 is 13 residues. V lost 2 bases and J lost 6; bases outside the gene matches: 1. Based on the CDR3 plus reference TRBV7-3 and TRBJ2-3, the full variable domain is GAGVSQTPSNKVTEKGKYVELRCDPISGHTALYWYRQSLGQGPEFLIYFQGTGAADDSGLPNDRFFAVRPEGSVSTLKIQRTERGDSAVYLCASSLQGADTQYFGPGTRLTVL.

The V call is TRBV5-1, the J call TRBJ2-3, with D tentatively TRBD2 (5 bases). The CDR3 contains 14 residues. The germline V gene has CDR1 SGHRS and CDR2 YFSETQ. Deletions cut 4 bases from V and 1 base from J, with 10 bases between. CDR3 coding DNA: TGCGCCAGCAGCCCCGGGGTTCGCACAGATACGCAGTATTTT. Its protein product is CASSPGVRTDTQYF. Supplemented by reference TRBV5-1 and TRBJ2-3, the full variable domain reads KAGVTQTPRYLIKTRGQQVTLSCSPISGHRSVSWYQQTPGQGLQFLFEYFSETQRNKGNFPGRFSGRQFSNSRSEMNVSTLELGDSALYLCASSPGVRTDTQYFGPGTRLTVL.

In this sample, this clone turned up once. The V call is TRBV5-1, the J call TRBJ2-7; 10 nucleotides match TRBD1. The CDR3 is 15 residues long. CDR1 is SGHRS, CDR2 YFSETQ, per germline. V shed 4 bases and J 4 bases; nucleotides not matched to a gene: 8. This CDR3 is CASSRTGTGVYEQYF. The CDR3 region has the DNA TGCGCCAGCAGCCGGACCGGGACAGGGGTGTACGAGCAGTACTTC.

This rearrangement joins TRBV7-3 to TRBJ2-1; TRBD2 matches at 10 bases. Germline assignment: CDR1 SGHTA and CDR2 FQGTGA. Trimming removed 0 bases from V and 5 bases from J; junction bases left unmatched: 10. The CDR3 has 18 amino acids. Here the CDR3 reads CASSLTGASGSINNEQFF. As DNA, the CDR3 is TGTGCCAGCAGCTTAACAGGGGCTAGCGGGAGCATCAACAATGAGCAGTTCTTC.

About this clone: This same CDR3 is encoded by further DNA sequences in the sample. The chain employs TRBV7-2 and TRBJ2-7, with 10 bases matching TRBD1. V dropped 1 base and J dropped 4; count of bases not matched to a gene: 1. Per the germline V gene, CDR1 is SGHTA and CDR2 is FQGNSA. This CDR3 region has 14 residues. For the CDR3, the DNA is TGTGCCAGCAGCTTAGGACAGGGGGCATACGAGCAGTACTTC. Its translation: CASSLGQGAYEQYF.

The V gene is TRBV6-5, the J gene TRBJ1-1; D is uncertain. Between the trimmed V and J ends, which lost 4 bases and 3 bases, there was a span of 3 bases. Looked up from germline, CDR1 is MNHEY and CDR2 is SVGAGI. The CDR3 runs 11 residues. The CDR3, as DNA: TGTGCCAGCAGTTCAGACACTGAAGCTTTCTTT. It specifies CASSSDTEAFF.

This clone was recorded only once. This chain joins TRBV20-1 and TRBJ2-1, with D perhaps matching TRBD2 (7 bases). This CDR3 comprises 10 residues. CDR1 and CDR2 from the germline V gene are DFQATT and SNEGSKA (reference sequence). V lost 4 bases and J lost 12, with 10 bases in between. The CDR3 nucleotides are TGCAGTGCTATAGGGGGGGGGCAGTTCTTC. The encoded protein is CSAIGGGQFF.

This rearrangement joins TRBV19 to TRBJ2-1; D gene uncertain. The ends were cut back, 5 bases at V and 9 bases at J, with 11 bases in the middle. Per germline, CDR1 LNHDA and CDR2 SQIVND (reference sequence). The CDR3 covers 12 residues. CDR3 bases: TGTGCCAGTAGTCCGGGTTACGGTGAGCAGTTCTTC. It encodes CASSPGYGEQFF.

This rearrangement joins TRBV5-6 to TRBJ1-1; no definite D call. CDR3 size: 15 residues. From germline, CDR1 is SGHDT and CDR2 YYEEEE. Trimming shortened V by 2 bases and J by 1 base, and 12 bases separated the two germline ends. As DNA, the CDR3 is TGTGCCAGCAGCTTATATGACACACCGAACACTGAAGCTTTCTTT. The encoded protein is CASSLYDTPNTEAFF.

The J gene is TRBJ2-2, the V gene TRBV27, with TRBD2 matching 15 bases. The CDR3 runs to 19 residues. Germline V gene lookup returns CDR1 MNHEY and CDR2 SMNVEV (reference sequence). With 6 bases clipped from V and 1 base from J, the junction kept 9 bases outside the gene matches. The CDR3 DNA reads TGTGCCAGCAGCACGGGACTAGCGGGAGGCCCCTGGAACACCGGGGAGCTGTTTTTT. Amino acids: CASSTGLAGGPWNTGELFF.

V gene TRBV27 combines with J gene TRBJ2-7; possibly TRBD2 for D (6 bases). The CDR3 is 16 residues long. Germline V CDR1 and CDR2: MNHEY, SMNVEV (reference sequence). Trimming pared 3 bases from V and 7 bases from J, leaving 22 bases between. Here the CDR3 DNA reads TGTGCCAGCAGTTTTGACCCCGGGAGTAGGAATGGGGAGCAGTACTTC. Translation: CASSFDPGSRNGEQYF.